The 19 T cell receptor beta chains below come from one sample, sequenced in a study of vaccination and CD4 T cells after COVID-19. Cultured CD4+ T cells had their DNA profiled by the Oncomine TCR Beta short-read assay. MiXCR, run by TCRdb on the PCR reads, gives a single entry per CDR3 protein. Of over 20,000 distinct CDR3 sequences in the sample, around 50% were seen once. These receptors' antigens are unknown. Treatment here: roughly 10-day PBMC culture with coronavirus spike peptide pools or control peptides (ViraFEST assay). Sequenced: CD4+ T cells from blood, cultured in vitro. The receptors originated from a human donor who had recovered from COVID-19.

The chain uses TRBV6-5 and TRBJ2-7; D is unclear. The CDR3 length is 15 residues. The V and J ends lost 2 bases and 0 bases respectively, with 11 bases between them. Germline CDR1 and CDR2: MNHEY and SVGAGI. The CDR3 here is CASSYQPTVSYEQYF. CDR3 sequence (DNA): TGTGCCAGCAGTTACCAGCCGACGGTCTCCTACGAGCAGTACTTC.

The chain links TRBV6-1 to TRBJ2-2, with D maybe TRBD1 (6 bases). This CDR3 contains 15 residues. Trimming took off 3 bases at V and 6 bases at J, with 14 bases between the two ends. Germline-derived CDR1 and CDR2 are MNHNS and SASEGT. CDR3 sequence (DNA): TGTGCCAGCAGTGAGCCGGGGAAGGGGGCCGGGGAGCTGTTTTTT. Translated, it gives CASSEPGKGAGELFF.

V is TRBV9 and J is TRBJ1-4; 9 bases are a match to TRBD1. CDR3 length: 16 residues. Germline assignment: CDR1 SGDLS and CDR2 YYNGEE. Trimming cost V 2 bases and J 6 bases; bases outside gene matches: 8. Here the CDR3 reads CASSVEGQGADEKLFF. DNA of the CDR3: TGTGCCAGCAGCGTTGAGGGACAGGGAGCGGATGAAAAACTGTTTTTT.

This clonotype is a singleton in its sample. The CDR3 here is CASSSLGEGGTEAFF. The DNA for the CDR3 is TGCGCCAGCAGCTCCCTCGGGGAGGGGGGCACTGAAGCTTTCTTT. The rearrangement joins TRBV5-1 to TRBJ1-1; maybe TRBD1 (6 bases). There are 15 residues in the CDR3. Per germline, CDR1 SGHRS and CDR2 YFSETQ. V lost 3 bases, J lost 4 bases, and 16 bases lay in between.

This clonotype appeared a single time. The chain joins TRBV20-1 to TRBJ2-3; D uncertain. The CDR3 runs to 12 residues. V lost 1 base and J lost 5, with 7 bases in between. CDR1 is DFQATT, CDR2 SNEGSKA, per germline (reference sequence). The CDR3 region is CSARVQQDTQYF. The CDR3 region has the DNA TGCAGTGCTAGAGTCCAGCAAGATACGCAGTATTTT.

The chain combines TRBV6-1 with TRBJ2-7, with D perhaps matching TRBD2 (6 bases). CDR3 length: 16 residues. The ends were cut back, 2 bases at V and 0 bases at J, with 14 bases in the middle. CDR1 MNHNS and CDR2 SASEGT come from the germline V gene. The CDR3 DNA reads TGTGCCAGCAGTGAACCAGGGCGGGGAAGCTCCTACGAGCAGTACTTC. Translation gives CASSEPGRGSSYEQYF.

This CDR3 reads CSASSRDSGNTIYF. The CDR3 DNA sequence: TGCAGTGCGAGCTCGAGGGACTCTGGAAACACCATATATTTT. The chain links TRBV20-1 to TRBJ1-3; D not certain. Germline-derived CDR1 and CDR2 are DFQATT and SNEGSKA (reference sequence). Trimming left V 6 bases short and J 0 bases short, with 12 bases between. The CDR3 loop spans 14 amino acids.

Points on this clonotype: Germline and junction disagree at one end, which may indicate a read error. The rearrangement links TRBV7-2 to TRBJ2-7; 7 bases map to TRBD1. The CDR3 contains 12 residues. Germline assignment: CDR1 SGHTA and CDR2 FQGNSA. The CDR3 is CASSDRAYEQHF. The CDR3 DNA follows: TGTGCCAGCAGCGACAGGGCCTACGAGCAGCACTTC.

CDR3 protein: CASSPGLGPQHF. In DNA, the CDR3 is TGTGCCAGCAGTCCAGGGTTGGGGCCCCAGCATTTT. V usage is TRBV28 and J usage is TRBJ1-5; a weak D match, TRBD1 (5 bases). Germline V gives CDR1 MDHEN, CDR2 SYDVKM. Trimming left V 5 bases short and J 9 bases short, with 11 bases between. The CDR3 covers 12 residues.

The chain combines TRBV18 with TRBJ1-5, with D uncertain. Germline V gene data show CDR1 as KGHSH and CDR2 as LQKENI. Trimming removed 0 bases from V and 2 bases from J, with 8 bases in between. This CDR3 has 15 residues. The DNA for the CDR3 is TGTGCCAGCTCACCACCCCCAGGCGGCAATCAGCCCCAGCATTTT. Translation: CASSPPPGGNQPQHF. The complete variable domain, with remaining parts taken from reference TRBV18 and TRBJ1-5, reads NAGVMQNPRHLVRRRGQEARLRCSPMKGHSHVYWYRQLPEEGLKFMVYLQKENIIDESGMPKERFSAEFPKEGPSILRIQQVVRGDSAAYFCASSPPPGGNQPQHFGDGTRLSIL.

The V and J genes are TRBV28 and TRBJ1-2; 8 bases agree with TRBD1. CDR1 MDHEN and CDR2 SYDVKM come from the germline V gene. The length of the CDR3 is 16 residues. J was trimmed by 3 bases and V by 5 bases; bases with no gene match: 11. The CDR3 DNA sequence: TGTGCCAGCAGTGACCTTTCCGCGGACAGGGACTATGGCTACACCTTC. This sequence encodes CASSDLSADRDYGYTF.

This rearrangement joins TRBV6-2 or TRBV6-3 to TRBJ1-5; maybe TRBD1 (6 bases). V dropped 4 bases and J dropped 6 bases, with 13 bases sitting between them. The CDR3 loop spans 14 amino acids. The germline V gene has CDR1 MNHEY and CDR2 SVGEGT. This CDR3 reads CASSSPGAAQPQHF. CDR3 bases: TGTGCCAGCAGTTCACCGGGGGCGGCTCAGCCCCAGCATTTT.

V is TRBV19 and J is TRBJ2-1, with D tentatively TRBD1 (6 bases). The germline V gene encodes CDR1 LNHDA and CDR2 SQIVND (reference sequence). The CDR3 has 17 amino acids. V was shortened by 7 bases and J by 5 bases, with 24 bases between the two germline ends. CDR3 bases: TGTGCCAGTACCGCCCTCCGTGGGCAGGGGTGGAACAATGAGCAGTTCTTC. Translated, it gives CASTALRGQGWNNEQFF.

The genes are TRBV30 and TRBJ1-4; D is ambiguous. The CDR3 runs 14 residues. V was trimmed by 3 bases and J by 6 bases, leaving 14 bases between them. CDR1 GTSNPN and CDR2 SVGIG come from the germline V gene (reference sequence). The CDR3 nucleotides are TGTGCCTGGAGATATCGGACGAGACATGAAAAACTGTTTTTT. As protein: CAWRYRTRHEKLFF.

The chain carries TRBV28 and TRBJ1-1, with a tentative D call TRBD1 (5 bases). The V and J ends lost 6 bases and 11 bases respectively, with 19 bases between them. Germline V gene sequence: CDR1 MDHEN, CDR2 SYDVKM. This CDR3 is built from 13 residues. CDR3 nucleotide sequence: TGTGCCAGCAGAGGGAGTCCAGGGAATGTGGCTTTCTTT. It encodes CASRGSPGNVAFF.

In its sample, this clonotype was seen a few times. The chain links TRBV7-2 to TRBJ1-2; TRBD1 might be the D (5 bases). Germline loops: CDR1 SGHTA, CDR2 FQGNSA. The CDR3 has 15 amino acids. Trimming removed 1 base at V and 8 bases at J, with 17 bases between. The CDR3 bases are TGTGCCAGCAGCTTAGGGTCCGACCCCGGGGGAGGCTACACCTTC. This translates into CASSLGSDPGGGYTF.

The chain has TRBV7-2 and TRBJ1-4; 11 nucleotides line up with TRBD1. Germline trimming cut 5 bases from V and 8 bases from J; bases unmatched to any gene: 7. The CDR3 runs to 15 residues. The germline gives CDR1 SGHTA, CDR2 FQGNSA. CDR3 amino acids: CASSIGQGAGEKLFF. The CDR3 bases are TGTGCCAGCAGCATAGGACAGGGGGCTGGCGAAAAACTGTTTTTT.

The chain has TRBV5-8 and TRBJ2-5; D may be TRBD1 (5 bases). Germline loops: CDR1 SGHTS, CDR2 YDEGEE. This CDR3 contains 15 residues. V gave up 0 bases and J gave up 0 bases, with 9 bases separating them. In nucleotides, the CDR3 is TGTGCCAGCAGCTTGGGGTTGGGGCACCAAGAGACCCAGTACTTC. Translation: CASSLGLGHQETQYF.

The chain recombines TRBV15 with TRBJ1-5; maybe TRBD1 (5 bases). Germline CDR1 is LNHNV and CDR2 is YYDKDF (reference sequence). The CDR3 is made up of 14 amino acids. Trimming left V 4 bases short and J 1 base short, with 8 bases between. CDR3 residues: CATSIDRSNQPQHF. The CDR3 bases are TGTGCCACCAGCATCGACAGAAGCAATCAGCCCCAGCATTTT.